Below are 20 T cell receptor beta chains sequenced from a single sample in a study of CD4 and CD8 cells across lung adenocarcinoma regions. TCRdb re-derived calls from the PCR reads in MiXCR, one entry per CDR3 protein. The sample consists of some 22,000 distinct CDR3 sequences, under 65% of them appearing once. The sequenced material came from CD4+ T cells from the center of a lung tumor. The receptors derive from a male donor with lung adenocarcinoma. The CD4 and CD8 labels of this study may be unreliable.

This clonotype has a handful of counts. The rearrangement uses TRBV30 and TRBJ2-2, with 7 positions matching TRBD2. Germline loops: CDR1 GTSNPN, CDR2 SVGIG (reference sequence). V lost 2 bases to trimming and J lost 6 bases; unmatched junction nucleotides: 3. The CDR3 totals 13 residues. In DNA form, the CDR3 reads TGTGCCTGGAGTATCGGACTAGCCGGGGAGCTGTTTTTT. It translates to CAWSIGLAGELFF.

This clonotype has a handful of counts. This chain connects TRBV5-1 to TRBJ2-1; 8 positions agree with TRBD1. The CDR3 is 15 amino acids. V lost 4 bases and J lost 6; bases outside the gene matches: 9. CDR1 and CDR2 (germline): SGHRS, YFSETQ. The CDR3 region has the DNA TGCGCCAGCAGCCCGGACAGGGTATTTGGCAATGAGCAGTTCTTC. Its protein product is CASSPDRVFGNEQFF.

In this sample, this clonotype turned up many times. V is TRBV6-1 and J is TRBJ1-2, with D unresolved. The CDR3 has 13 amino acids. CDR1 and CDR2 (germline): MNHNS, SASEGT. Trimming removed 2 bases from V and 8 bases from J, with 12 bases in between. DNA of the CDR3: TGTGCCAGCAGTGAACTACCAGGAGGGGGCTACACCTTC. Translated: CASSELPGGGYTF.

This clonotype was found many times. The V and J genes are TRBV10-3 and TRBJ1-1; 7 bases are shared with TRBD1. With 0 bases clipped from V and 6 bases from J, the junction kept 10 bases outside the gene matches. Germline V gives CDR1 ENHRY, CDR2 SYGVKD. The CDR3 length is 16 residues. The CDR3 DNA follows: TGTGCCATCAGTGAGTCGTTAGCAGGGGGATTTTCTGAAGCTTTCTTT. It specifies CAISESLAGGFSEAFF.

As concerns this clonotype: At one end the junction does not follow the germline gene, possibly because of a read error. The chain is built from TRBV11-3 and TRBJ2-4, with 16 bases aligning to TRBD2. Germline V gene data show CDR1 as SGHNT and CDR2 as YENEEA. The CDR3 covers 15 residues. For the CDR3, the DNA is TGTGCCAGCAGCCAGGGACTAGCGGGAGGGGACATGCAGTACTTC. This translates into CASSQGLAGGDMQYF.

V usage is TRBV10-2 and J usage is TRBJ2-5; no reliable D call. The CDR3 extends over 14 amino acids. Germline CDR1 reads WSHSY; CDR2 reads SAAADI. V lost 6 bases, J lost 11 bases, and 22 bases lay in between. In nucleotides, the CDR3 is TGCGCCAGCAGCCGGGTGGCAGCCACAGACACGCAGTACTTC. Translating it yields CASSRVAATDTQYF.

This chain links TRBV6-1 with TRBJ2-3; D remains ambiguous. The CDR3 length is 16 residues. Trimming took 6 bases from V and 6 from J, leaving 22 bases between them. Germline loops: CDR1 MNHNS, CDR2 SASEGT. CDR3 sequence: CASRGLEAISNDTQYF. The CDR3 DNA follows: TGTGCCAGCAGGGGCCTAGAGGCTATCTCCAACGATACGCAGTATTTT.

In the case of this clonotype: Mismatch with germline at one junction end may stem from a read error. The V gene is TRBV6-1, the J gene TRBJ2-3, with D perhaps TRBD2 (5 bases). The CDR3 sequence is 15 residues long. Germline CDR1 MNHNS, CDR2 SASEGT. CDR3 nucleotide sequence: TGTGCCAGGAGGCGGGCGGGCCGAGACCAAGATACCCAGTATTTC. Amino acids: CARRRAGRDQDTQYF.

This clonotype was picked up many times. This sequence joins TRBV6-6 and TRBJ2-7, with 9 nucleotides matching TRBD2. The CDR3 is 17 residues long. CDR1 and CDR2 (germline): MNHNY, SVGAGI (reference sequence). The junction had 7 bases not matched to a gene; V was cut back by 0 bases and J by 1 base. This CDR3 reads CASSYSRPAGGSYEQYF. In DNA, the CDR3 is TGTGCCAGCAGTTACTCGCGGCCAGCGGGAGGATCCTACGAGCAGTACTTC.

Worth noting for this clonotype: Relative to the germline gene, one junction end is altered; a read error may explain this. This chain connects TRBV12-3 or TRBV12-4 to TRBJ2-1; 9 positions match TRBD1. The CDR3 extends over 13 amino acids. CDR3 loop: CASSFGQGYESYF. The CDR3 nucleotides read TGTGCCAGCAGTTTTGGACAGGGGTACGAGTCGTACTTC.

This chain uses TRBV4-1 with TRBJ2-5, with D possibly matching TRBD2 (5 bases). Germline CDR1 and CDR2: MGHRA and YSYEKL. The CDR3 runs to 14 residues. The V and J ends lost 4 bases and 8 bases respectively, with 17 bases between them. CDR3 in amino acids: CASSPIEGPDTQYF. The DNA for the CDR3 is TGCGCCAGCAGCCCCATCGAGGGCCCAGATACCCAGTACTTC.

This clonotype is a singleton in its sample. The chain recombines TRBV6-1 with TRBJ2-3; weak D call: TRBD2 (6 bases). The J call is doubtful: the DNA matches TRBJ2-7 better. CDR3 length: 15 residues. Germline CDR1 is MNHNS and CDR2 is SASEGT. The CDR3 loop reads CASSPTRGGTDMQYF. The CDR3 DNA follows: TGTGCCAGCAGCCCGACACGGGGAGGCACAGATATGCAGTACTTC.

This clonotype is classed as medium-sized. V is TRBV6-5 and J is TRBJ2-1, with D maybe TRBD2 (5 bases). The germline V and J ends were trimmed by 4 bases and 8 bases, with 15 bases remaining between them. The CDR3 length is 14 residues. Germline CDR1 is MNHEY and CDR2 is SVGAGI. The CDR3 coding sequence is TGTGCCAGCAGTTTGGACTCCCGGTGGGATGAGCAGTTCTTC. This translates into CASSLDSRWDEQFF.

The chain uses TRBV6-1 and TRBJ2-4; 10 bases align to TRBD1. Unmatched junction bases numbered 21, after V lost 7 bases and J lost 12 bases. Germline CDR1 MNHNS, CDR2 SASEGT. The CDR3 has 17 residues. CDR3 coding DNA: TGTGCCAGCAAGAGACAGGGGGCGCCGTTTGCCACAGATACTCAGTACTTC. Translating gives CASKRQGAPFATDTQYF.

Regarding this clonotype: Mismatch with germline at one junction end may stem from a read error. V usage is TRBV27 and J usage is TRBJ2-3; weak D call: TRBD1 (5 bases). The CDR3 runs 15 residues. Per germline, CDR1 MNHEY and CDR2 SMNVEV (reference sequence). CDR3 bases: TGTGCCAGGGGGCCGGGCGGCCGCGACCAAGAGACGCAGTACTTT. Amino acids: CARGPGGRDQETQYF.

This clonotype was seen repeatedly, ten times or more. This chain joins TRBV14 and TRBJ1-3; D is unclear. Trimming cost V 1 base and J 4 bases, with 20 bases left between them. This CDR3 has 18 residues. Germline V gene sequence: CDR1 SGHDN, CDR2 FVKESK. The CDR3 region is CASSQGFRAGPRGNTIYF. The CDR3 nucleotides read TGTGCCAGCAGCCAAGGCTTCCGAGCAGGACCGAGGGGAAACACCATATATTTT.

This chain connects TRBV27 to TRBJ2-5; no clear D. Trimming removed 5 bases at V and 11 bases at J, with 30 bases between. The germline CDR1 and CDR2 sequences are MNHEY and SMNVEV (reference sequence). The CDR3 extends over 17 amino acids. The CDR3 loop reads CASSPGRRAPGQDTQYF. The CDR3 nucleotides are TGTGCCAGCAGTCCTGGCCGCCGAGCTCCTGGCCAAGATACGCAGTACTTC.

Turning to this clonotype: One end of the junction varies from germline; a read error may be responsible. The rearrangement uses TRBV27 and TRBJ2-3, with D unresolved. The CDR3 runs 16 residues. Germline V lookup: CDR1 MNHEY, CDR2 SMNVEV (reference sequence). The CDR3 sequence is CASSVKGLWVKNTQYF. DNA of the CDR3: TGTGCCAGCAGTGTAAAAGGGCTGTGGGTCAAAAACACGCAGTACTTT.

This clonotype was seen a few times. The V and J genes are TRBV11-3 and TRBJ2-5; D is tentatively TRBD1 or TRBD2 (5 bases each). Germline V gives CDR1 SGHNT, CDR2 YENEEA. The CDR3 loop spans 17 amino acids. V was shortened by 0 bases and J by 11 bases, with 25 bases between the two germline ends. CDR3 residues: CASSLDHRDLHYPGQYF. The CDR3 coding sequence is TGTGCCAGCAGCTTAGATCACCGGGACCTTCATTACCCCGGGCAGTACTTC. The entire variable domain, with the rest obtained from reference TRBV11-3 and TRBJ2-5, is as follows: EAGVVQSPRYKIIEKKQPVAFWCNPISGHNTLYWYLQNLGQGPELLIRYENEEAVDDSQLPKDRFSAERLKGVDSTLKIQPAELGDSAVYLCASSLDHRDLHYPGQYFGPGTRLLVL.

This clonotype occurred many times. The chain uses TRBV14 and TRBJ2-5; the D is unclear. The CDR3 spans 12 residues. Between the trimmed V and J ends, which lost 8 bases and 5 bases, there was a span of 12 bases. CDR1 and CDR2 (germline): SGHDN, FVKESK. The CDR3 DNA sequence: TGTGCCAGCGGTGGCCATGGGGAGACCCAGTACTTC. Translation gives CASGGHGETQYF.